Reported below is one TCR beta chain. Its antigen is not identified. The data are from a study of identical twins. TCRdb re-called the 5' RACE reads with MiXCR, one entry per CDR3 protein. The data show around 960,000 distinct CDR3 sequences, with over 9% seen just once and roughly 1.5% held by the top ten. Study outcomes and limitations: Twins' excess sharing was less marked for out-of-frame beta sequences. The more abundant beta clonotypes in cord blood had fewer insertions, and memory repertoires did not show this. Twin sharing of out-of-frame TCR alpha was underestimated by models in monozygotic pairs.

Separately, the same data were catalogued under a study of yellow fever vaccine responses in identical twins. That work contributes: Reportedly, twins' vaccine T cell responses looked partly convergent and partly personalized.

The sequence was collected from a woman aged 18-35 years in good health. The material sequenced was PBMCs.

CDR3: CAISGALGTGELFF. CDR3 coding DNA: TGTGCCATCAGCGGGGCCCTTGGAACCGGGGAGCTGTTTTTT. V gene TRBV10-3 combines with J gene TRBJ2-2; D may be TRBD1 or TRBD2 (5 bases each). Germline CDR1 and CDR2: ENHRY and SYGVKD. The CDR3 has 14 residues. Trimming pared 6 bases from V and 5 bases from J, leaving 13 bases between.